The next 8 T cell receptor beta chains were all read from a single sample in a study of T cell changes during pregnancy in multiple sclerosis (dated by TCRdb to the late 2010s). The method behind the library was the immunoSEQ multiplex PCR assay. The table comes from immuneACCESS by way of TCRdb, which keeps in-frame sequences with V and J called. Part of the clones is missing from these tables; in studies checked, under half for an unresolved V gene and the rest for unknown reasons. For this sample there are about 120,000 clones; about 93% appear just once. 6% to 7% of the sample belongs to the ten largest clones. This material consisted of peripheral blood, taken before pregnancy. The source of these receptors is a female donor with multiple sclerosis, enrolled in a pregnancy study.

This clone was observed a single time. V usage is TRBV7-9 and J usage is TRBJ2-7, with TRBD2 identical over 9 bases. The CDR3 spans 14 residues. V lost 4 bases, J lost 5 bases, and 6 bases stayed unmatched. Germline CDR1 SEHNR, CDR2 FQNEAQ (reference sequence). CDR3 sequence (DNA): TGTGCCAGCAGCTACCTGGGACTAGCAGACGAGCAGTACTTC. Amino acids: CASSYLGLADEQYF.

The rearrangement links TRBV2 to TRBJ1-1; 7 bases fit TRBD1. Trimming cost V 5 bases and J 1 base; bases outside gene matches: 4. CDR1 SNHLY and CDR2 FYNNEI come from the germline V gene. The CDR3 spans 14 residues. The CDR3 region is CASSRDRSNTEAFF. The CDR3 DNA follows: TGTGCCAGCAGTCGGGACAGATCGAACACTGAAGCTTTCTTT.

The chain joins TRBV5-6 to TRBJ2-7; 9 bases fit TRBD1. The germline CDR1 and CDR2 sequences are SGHDT and YYEEEE. This CDR3 spans 15 amino acids. The junction had 4 bases not matched to a gene; V was cut back by 0 bases and J by 3 bases. The CDR3 spells CASSLGGQGYYEQYF. CDR3 DNA: TGTGCCAGCAGCTTGGGGGGACAGGGATACTACGAGCAGTACTTC.

V usage is TRBV7-2 and J usage is TRBJ2-3; D remains ambiguous. V was trimmed by 5 bases and J by 6 bases, leaving 9 bases between them. The germline V gene has CDR1 SGHTA and CDR2 FQGNSA. CDR3 length: 12 amino acids. CDR3 loop: CASSPLLDTQYF. CDR3 coding DNA: TGTGCCAGCAGCCCTCTGTTGGATACGCAGTATTTT.

The V call is TRBV27, the J call TRBJ1-2, with TRBD1 matching 10 bases. CDR3 size: 16 residues. V trimming: 3 bases; J trimming: 4 bases; junction bases outside the gene matches: 8. Germline V CDR1 and CDR2: MNHEY, SMNVEV (reference sequence). Here the CDR3 DNA reads TGTGCCAGCAGTTTGGGACAGGGGACTACCGTCTATGGCTACACCTTC. It translates to CASSLGQGTTVYGYTF.

The chain uses TRBV5-5 and TRBJ2-7; TRBD1 agrees at 8 bases. Germline V lookup: CDR1 SGHKS, CDR2 YYEKEE (reference sequence). CDR3 length: 15 residues. Losses at the gene ends were 4 bases for V and 3 bases for J; bases not matched to a gene: 9. The CDR3 region is CASSPGDRIRYEQYF. CDR3 DNA sequence: TGTGCCAGCAGCCCCGGGGACAGGATTCGCTACGAGCAGTACTTC.

The chain joins TRBV6-1 to TRBJ1-2; 11 positions match TRBD1. Germline V gives CDR1 MNHNS, CDR2 SASEGT. Trimming took 4 bases from V and 4 from J; bases not matched to a gene: 8. The CDR3 covers 16 residues. CDR3 protein: CASSALTGTGGYGYTF. CDR3 nucleotides: TGTGCCAGCAGTGCCCTTACCGGGACAGGGGGCTATGGCTACACCTTC.

The chain couples TRBV21-1 to TRBJ2-4; the table assigns TRBD1, which was not confirmed against the DNA. TRBV21-1 is a recognized pseudogene. The CDR3 loop spans 17 amino acids. The CDR3 loop is CASSKVPRGRAKNIQYF. The CDR3 nucleotides are TGTGCCAGCAGCAAAGTCCCCAGGGGGCGGGCCAAAAACATTCAGTACTTC.